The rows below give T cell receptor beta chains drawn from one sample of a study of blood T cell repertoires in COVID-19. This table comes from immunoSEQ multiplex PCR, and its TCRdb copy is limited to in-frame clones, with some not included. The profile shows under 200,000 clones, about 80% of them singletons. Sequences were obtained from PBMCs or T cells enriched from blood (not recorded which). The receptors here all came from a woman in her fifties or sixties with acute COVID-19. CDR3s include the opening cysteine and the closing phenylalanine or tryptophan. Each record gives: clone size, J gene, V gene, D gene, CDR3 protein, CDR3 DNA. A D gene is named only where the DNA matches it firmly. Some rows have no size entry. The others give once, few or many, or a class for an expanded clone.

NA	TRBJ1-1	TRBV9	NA	CASSTTQNTEAFF	TGTGCCAGCAGTACCACACAGAACACTGAAGCTTTCTTT
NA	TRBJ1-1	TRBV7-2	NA	CASSLEPGWNTEAFF	TGTGCCAGCAGCTTAGAGCCAGGGTGGAACACTGAAGCTTTCTTT
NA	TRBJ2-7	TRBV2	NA	CAVGAASYEQYF	TGTGCAGTGGGGGCCGCCTCCTACGAGCAGTACTTC
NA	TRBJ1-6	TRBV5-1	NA	CASSLVFRGEKAPLHF	TGCGCCAGCAGCTTGGTGTTTCGAGGCGAGAAGGCCCCCCTCCACTTT
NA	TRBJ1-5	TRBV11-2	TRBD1	CASSVDRGRNQPQHF	TGTGCCAGCAGCGTAGACAGGGGGCGAAATCAGCCCCAGCATTTT
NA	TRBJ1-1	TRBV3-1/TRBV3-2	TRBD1	CASSQTTGDTEAFF	TGTGCCAGCAGCCAAACAACAGGGGACACTGAAGCTTTCTTT
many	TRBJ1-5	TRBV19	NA	CASSGQRNQPQHF	TGTGCCAGTAGTGGACAGCGCAATCAGCCCCAGCATTTT
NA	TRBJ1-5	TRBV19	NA	CASSFQGVGNQPQHF	TGTGCCAGTAGTTTCCAGGGTGTAGGGAATCAGCCCCAGCATTTT
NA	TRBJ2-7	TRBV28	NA	CASSEDYEQYF	TGTGCCAGCAGTGAGGACTACGAGCAGTACTTC
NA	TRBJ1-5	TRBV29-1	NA	CSVAPFPGAILKLNQPQHF	TGCAGCGTCGCCCCATTCCCAGGGGCCATCCTCAAATTGAATCAGCCCCAGCATTTT
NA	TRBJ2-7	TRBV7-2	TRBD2	CASSLFGLAGDEQYF	TGTGCCAGCAGCTTGTTCGGTCTAGCGGGAGACGAGCAGTACTTC
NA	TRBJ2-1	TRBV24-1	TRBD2	CATSDSFLAGAPSSYNEQFF	TGTGCCACCAGTGATTCGTTCCTAGCGGGAGCCCCCAGCTCCTACAATGAGCAGTTCTTC
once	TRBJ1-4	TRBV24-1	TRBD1	CATQGEDNEKLFF	TGTGCCACACAGGGGGAGGATAATGAAAAACTGTTTTTT
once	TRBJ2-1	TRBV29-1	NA	CSVEIDLYGGGTKYYNEQFF	TGCAGCGTCGAGATAGACTTGTATGGAGGCGGGACGAAGTATTACAATGAGCAGTTCTTC
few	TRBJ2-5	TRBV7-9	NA	CASSLVGAKETQYF	TGTGCCAGCAGCTTAGTGGGGGCCAAAGAGACCCAGTACTTC
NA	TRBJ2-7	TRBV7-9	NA	CASNLGGAPSYEQYF	TGTGCCAGCAACTTGGGGGGGGCCCCTTCCTACGAGCAGTACTTC
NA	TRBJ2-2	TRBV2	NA	CASSGGPGTGELFF	TGTGCCAGCAGTGGGGGGCCGGGCACCGGGGAGCTGTTTTTT
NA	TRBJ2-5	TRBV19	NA	CASSRRGLQETQYF	TGTGCCAGTAGCCGGCGAGGGCTTCAAGAGACCCAGTACTTC
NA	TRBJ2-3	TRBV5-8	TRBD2	CASSSPRTSGTDTQYF	TGTGCCAGCAGCTCCCCCCGGACTAGCGGCACAGATACGCAGTATTTT
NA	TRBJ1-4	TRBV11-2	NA	CASSLDRVEKLFF	TGTGCCAGCAGCTTAGACAGGGTTGAAAAACTGTTTTTT
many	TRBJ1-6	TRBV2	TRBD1	CAGRTGGISGSPLHF	TGTGCCGGAAGGACAGGGGGGATTTCTGGTTCACCCCTCCACTTT
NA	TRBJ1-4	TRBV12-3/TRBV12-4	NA	CASSQREKLFF	TGTGCCAGCAGTCAGAGGGAAAAACTGTTTTTT
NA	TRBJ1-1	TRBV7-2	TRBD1	CASSLGASRGMNTEAFF	TGTGCCAGCAGCTTAGGAGCGTCCAGGGGGATGAACACTGAAGCTTTCTTT
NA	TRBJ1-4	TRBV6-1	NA	CASSETLTNEKLFF	TGTGCCAGCAGTGAGACTTTAACTAATGAAAAACTGTTTTTT
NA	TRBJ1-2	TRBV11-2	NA	CASSLGLTAYGYTF	TGTGCCAGCAGCTTAGGCTTGACAGCCTATGGCTACACCTTC
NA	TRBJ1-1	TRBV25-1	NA	CASLDGANTEAFF	TGTGCCAGCCTCGACGGAGCGAACACTGAAGCTTTCTTT
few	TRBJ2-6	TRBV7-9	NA	CASSLGEVAGANVLTF	TGTGCCAGCAGCTTAGGAGAGGTAGCTGGGGCCAACGTCCTGACTTTC
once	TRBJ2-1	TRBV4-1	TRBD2	CASRLAGGSYNEQFF	TGCGCCAGCCGACTAGCGGGAGGCTCCTACAATGAGCAGTTCTTC
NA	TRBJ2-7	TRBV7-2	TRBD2	CASSLAASGGGSYEQYF	TGTGCCAGCAGCTTAGCCGCTAGCGGGGGGGGATCCTACGAGCAGTACTTC
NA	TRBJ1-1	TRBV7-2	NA	CASSLIRVAFF	TGTGCCAGCAGCTTAATCCGGGTAGCTTTCTTT
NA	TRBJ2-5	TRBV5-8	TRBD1	CASSRAWDRGSQETQYF	TGTGCCAGCAGCCGAGCCTGGGACAGGGGATCTCAAGAGACCCAGTACTTC
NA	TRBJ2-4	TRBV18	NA	CASSPPQVSIENIQYF	TGTGCCAGCTCACCACCACAGGTATCCATCGAAAATATTCAGTACTTC
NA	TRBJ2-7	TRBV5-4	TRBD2	CASSSRTSGRHEQYF	TGTGCCAGCAGCTCCAGGACTAGCGGGCGCCACGAGCAGTACTTC
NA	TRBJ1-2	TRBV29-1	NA	CSVEGGGNLPLYGYTF	TGCAGCGTCGAGGGGGGGGGCAACCTCCCCCTCTATGGCTACACCTTC
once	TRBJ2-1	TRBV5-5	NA	CASPPGDVYNEQFF	TGTGCCAGCCCACCGGGAGATGTGTACAATGAGCAGTTCTTC
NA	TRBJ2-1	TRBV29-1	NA	CSVEKQANEQFF	TGCAGCGTTGAAAAACAGGCAAATGAGCAGTTCTTC
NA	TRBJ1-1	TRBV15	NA	CATSITGSPNTEAFF	TGTGCCACCAGCATTACAGGGTCCCCGAACACTGAAGCTTTCTTT
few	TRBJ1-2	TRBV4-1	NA	CASSYGHGGYGYTF	TGCGCCAGCAGTTATGGACACGGAGGGTATGGCTACACCTTC
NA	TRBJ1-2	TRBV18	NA	CASSPEQAYYGYTF	TGTGCCAGCTCACCAGAACAGGCCTACTATGGCTACACCTTC
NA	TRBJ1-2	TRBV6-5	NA	CASSYSGQEHYTF	TGTGCCAGCAGTTACTCGGGGCAGGAGCACTACACCTTC
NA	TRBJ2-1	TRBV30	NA	CAWTPTGNEQFF	TGTGCCTGGACCCCTACGGGGAATGAGCAGTTCTTC
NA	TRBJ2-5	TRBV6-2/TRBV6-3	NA	CASSYRETQYF	TGTGCCAGCAGTTATCGGGAGACCCAGTACTTC
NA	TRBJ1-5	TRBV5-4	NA	CASSLQGSNQPQHF	TGTGCCAGCAGCCTACAGGGTAGCAATCAGCCCCAGCATTTT
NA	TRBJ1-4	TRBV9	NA	CASTAPASEKLFF	TGTGCCAGCACCGCCCCAGCTAGTGAAAAACTGTTTTTT
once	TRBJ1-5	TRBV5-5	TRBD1	CASGQGFSPNQPQHF	TGTGCCAGCGGACAGGGCTTTTCCCCCAATCAGCCCCAGCATTTT
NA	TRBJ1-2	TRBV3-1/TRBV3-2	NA	CASSPSRASYGYTF	TGTGCCAGCAGCCCCTCGAGGGCCTCCTATGGCTACACCTTC
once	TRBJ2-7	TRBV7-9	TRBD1	CASSSGQSYEQYF	TGTGCCAGCAGCTCGGGACAGTCCTACGAGCAGTACTTC
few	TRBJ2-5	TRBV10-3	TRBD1	CAIRNSRDRQQETQYF	TGTGCCATCAGAAACTCCCGGGACAGGCAACAAGAGACCCAGTACTTC
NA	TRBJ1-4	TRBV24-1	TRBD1	CATSDPRQGGEKLFF	TGTGCCACCAGTGATCCCCGACAGGGCGGTGAAAAACTGTTTTTT
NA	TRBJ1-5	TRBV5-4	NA	CASSRDIDQPQHF	TGTGCCAGCAGCCGAGACATCGATCAGCCCCAGCATTTT
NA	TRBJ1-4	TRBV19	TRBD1	CASSPHPGQGYEKLFF	TGTGCCAGTAGTCCCCACCCGGGACAGGGGTATGAAAAACTGTTTTTT
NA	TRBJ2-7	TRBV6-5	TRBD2	CASSLAGDTPYEQYF	TGTGCCAGCAGTTTAGCGGGAGACACTCCCTACGAGCAGTACTTC
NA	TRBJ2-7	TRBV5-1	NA	CASSGGQFYEQYF	TGCGCCAGCAGCGGTGGACAGTTCTACGAGCAGTACTTC
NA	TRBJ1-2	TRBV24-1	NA	CATSDEGTNDGYTF	TGTGCCACCAGTGATGAGGGGACAAACGATGGCTACACCTTC
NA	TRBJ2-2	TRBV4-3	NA	CASSFVRDTGELFF	TGCGCCAGCAGTTTTGTGCGGGACACCGGGGAGCTGTTTTTT
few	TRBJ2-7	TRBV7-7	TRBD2	CAAGGVGGYEQYF	TGTGCCGCCGGGGGGGTAGGAGGATACGAGCAGTACTTC
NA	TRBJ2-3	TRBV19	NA	CASSIFLGGITDTQYF	TGTGCCAGTAGTATATTCTTGGGCGGGATCACAGATACGCAGTATTTT
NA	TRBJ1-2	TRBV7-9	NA	CASSLGWGEGDGYTF	TGTGCCAGCAGCTTGGGTTGGGGGGAAGGTGATGGCTACACCTTC
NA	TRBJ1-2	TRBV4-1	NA	CASSQDLSGLRGYTF	TGCGCCAGCAGCCAAGATCTTTCGGGTCTGAGAGGCTACACCTTC